The clone carrying this T cell receptor (beta chain) was detected ten times or more. Antigen: not known. Preparation of TCR beta libraries was done by quantitative 5'-RACE with molecular barcodes. TCRdb reprocessed the 5' RACE reads with MiXCR, giving one entry per CDR3 protein. Among 36,000 or so distinct CDR3 sequences listed, around 6% were seen once. CDR3 length: 14 residues. After removal of 5 bases from V and 7 bases from J, the junction contained 9 bases not matched to a gene. Germline lookup yields CDR1 SGHTA and CDR2 FQGNSA. This record belongs to a study of CD8 T cells in ankylosing spondylitis. General study results and limits: Blood of patients with ankylosing spondylitis appeared to be characterized by a TCR beta motif of several highly homologous variants. There was reportedly significant enrichment of clones that were disease-linked in matched ankylosing spondylitis synovial fluid. Disease-associated clonotypes exhibited CD8+ identity and were relatively infrequent in peripheral blood.

Sequencing was done on a sample of blood, either unsorted or a sorted T cell fraction (not recorded which). The chain combines TRBV7-2 with TRBJ2-3, with 7 bases aligning to TRBD2. The TCR sequence derives from a male donor with ankylosing spondylitis or in good health (not recorded which). CDR3: CASSPVAGGNTQYF. The DNA for the CDR3 is TGTGCCAGCAGCCCCGTAGCGGGTGGTAATACGCAGTATTTT.